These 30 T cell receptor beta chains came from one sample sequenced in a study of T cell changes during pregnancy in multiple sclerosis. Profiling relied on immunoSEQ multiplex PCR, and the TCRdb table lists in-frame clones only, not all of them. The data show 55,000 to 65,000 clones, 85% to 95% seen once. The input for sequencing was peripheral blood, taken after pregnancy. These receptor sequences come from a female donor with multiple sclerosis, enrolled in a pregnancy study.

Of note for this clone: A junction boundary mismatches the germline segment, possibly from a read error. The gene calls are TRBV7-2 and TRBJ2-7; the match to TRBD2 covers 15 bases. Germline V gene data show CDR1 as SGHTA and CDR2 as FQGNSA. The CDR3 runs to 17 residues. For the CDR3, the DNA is TGTGCCAGCAGCTTAAACTCCGGGACTTCCTGGACTAGCGGGAGGGATTTC. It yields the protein CASSLNSGTSWTSGRDF. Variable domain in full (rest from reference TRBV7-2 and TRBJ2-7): GAGVSQSPSNKVTEKGKDVELRCDPISGHTALYWYRQSLGQGLEFLIYFQGNSAPDKSGLPSDRFSAERTGGSVSTLTIQRTQQEDSAVYLCASSLNSGTSWTSGRDFGPGTRLTVT.

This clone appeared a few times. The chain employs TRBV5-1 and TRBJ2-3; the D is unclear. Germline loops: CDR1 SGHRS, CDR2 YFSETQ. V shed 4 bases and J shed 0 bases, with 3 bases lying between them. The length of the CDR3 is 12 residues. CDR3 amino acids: CASSPSTDTQYF. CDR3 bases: TGCGCCAGCAGCCCTAGCACAGATACGCAGTATTTT.

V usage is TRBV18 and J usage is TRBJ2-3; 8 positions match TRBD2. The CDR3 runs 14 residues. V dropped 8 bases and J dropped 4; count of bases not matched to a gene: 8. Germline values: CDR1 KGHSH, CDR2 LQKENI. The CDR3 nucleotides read TGTGCCAGCCGTAAGCGGGAGTCCCCAGATACGCAGTATTTT. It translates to CASRKRESPDTQYF.

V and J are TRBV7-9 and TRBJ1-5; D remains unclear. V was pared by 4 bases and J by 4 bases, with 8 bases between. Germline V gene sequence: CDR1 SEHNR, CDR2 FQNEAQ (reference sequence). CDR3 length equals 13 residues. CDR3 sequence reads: CASSWASNQPQHF. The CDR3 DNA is TGTGCCAGCAGCTGGGCCTCAAATCAGCCCCAGCATTTT.

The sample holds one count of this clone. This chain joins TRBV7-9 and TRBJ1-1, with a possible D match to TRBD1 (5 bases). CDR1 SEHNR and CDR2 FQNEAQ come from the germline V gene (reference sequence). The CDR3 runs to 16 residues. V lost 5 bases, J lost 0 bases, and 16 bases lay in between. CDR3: CASSPPDGGLNTEAFF. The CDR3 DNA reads TGTGCCAGCAGCCCCCCTGATGGGGGGTTGAACACTGAAGCTTTCTTT.

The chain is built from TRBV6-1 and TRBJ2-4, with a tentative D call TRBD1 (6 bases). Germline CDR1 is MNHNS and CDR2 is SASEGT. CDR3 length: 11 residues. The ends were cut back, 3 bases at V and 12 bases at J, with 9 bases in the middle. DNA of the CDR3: TGTGCCAGCAGTGAGCTGGGGGCTCAGTACTTC. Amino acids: CASSELGAQYF.

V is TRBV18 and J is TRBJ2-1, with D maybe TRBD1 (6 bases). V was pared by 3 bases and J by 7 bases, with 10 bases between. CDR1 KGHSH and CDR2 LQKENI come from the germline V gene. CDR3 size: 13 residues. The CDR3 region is CASSPSTGNEQFF. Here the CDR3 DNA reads TGTGCCAGCTCACCTTCAACAGGGAATGAGCAGTTCTTC. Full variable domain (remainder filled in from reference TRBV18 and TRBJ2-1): NAGVMQNPRHLVRRRGQEARLRCSPMKGHSHVYWYRQLPEEGLKFMVYLQKENIIDESGMPKERFSAEFPKEGPSILRIQQVVRGDSAAYFCASSPSTGNEQFFGPGTRLTVL.

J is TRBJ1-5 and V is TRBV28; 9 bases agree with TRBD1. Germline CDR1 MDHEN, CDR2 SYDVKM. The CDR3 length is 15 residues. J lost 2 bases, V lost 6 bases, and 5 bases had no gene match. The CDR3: CASSSQGAGNQPQHF. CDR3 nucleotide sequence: TGTGCCAGCAGCTCACAGGGGGCGGGCAATCAGCCCCAGCATTTT.

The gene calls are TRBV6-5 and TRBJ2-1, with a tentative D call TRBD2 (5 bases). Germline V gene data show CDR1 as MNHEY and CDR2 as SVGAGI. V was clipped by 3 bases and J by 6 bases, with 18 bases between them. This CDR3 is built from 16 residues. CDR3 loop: CASSYSTGVHPNEQFF. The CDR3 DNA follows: TGTGCCAGCAGTTATTCAACCGGGGTCCATCCCAATGAGCAGTTCTTC.

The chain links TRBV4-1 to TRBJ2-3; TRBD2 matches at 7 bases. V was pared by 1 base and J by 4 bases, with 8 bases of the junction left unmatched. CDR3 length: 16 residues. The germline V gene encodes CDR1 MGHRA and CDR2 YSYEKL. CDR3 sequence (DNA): TGCGCCAGCAGCCAAGCCCCTAGCGGAGTTTCAGATACGCAGTATTTT. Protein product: CASSQAPSGVSDTQYF.

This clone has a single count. The CDR3 spells CASSSTGRGNTGELFF. In DNA form, the CDR3 reads TGCGCCAGCAGCTCAACAGGGAGAGGGAACACCGGGGAGCTGTTTTTT. The V call is TRBV5-1, the J call TRBJ2-2, with a weak D call TRBD1 (6 bases). CDR1 SGHRS and CDR2 YFSETQ come from the germline V gene. The CDR3 spans 16 residues. V lost 3 bases to trimming and J lost 1 base, with 13 bases between them.

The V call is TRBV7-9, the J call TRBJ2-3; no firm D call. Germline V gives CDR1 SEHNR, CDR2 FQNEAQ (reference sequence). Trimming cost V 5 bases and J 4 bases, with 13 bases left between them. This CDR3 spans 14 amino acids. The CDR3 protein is CASSLPQISDTQYF. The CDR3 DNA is TGTGCCAGCAGCCTACCACAGATATCAGATACGCAGTATTTT.

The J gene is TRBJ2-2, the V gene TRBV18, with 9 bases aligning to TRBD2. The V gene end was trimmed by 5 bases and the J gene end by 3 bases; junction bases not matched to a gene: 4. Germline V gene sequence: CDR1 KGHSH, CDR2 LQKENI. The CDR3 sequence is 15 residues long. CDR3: CASSVLAGDTGELFF. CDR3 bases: TGTGCCAGCTCAGTACTAGCGGGCGACACCGGGGAGCTGTTTTTT.

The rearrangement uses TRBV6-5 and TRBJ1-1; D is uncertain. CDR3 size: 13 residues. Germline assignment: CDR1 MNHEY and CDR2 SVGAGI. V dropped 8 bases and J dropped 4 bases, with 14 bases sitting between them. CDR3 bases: TGTGCCAGCCAAACACGCCTGGCCACTGAAGCTTTCTTT. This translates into CASQTRLATEAFF.

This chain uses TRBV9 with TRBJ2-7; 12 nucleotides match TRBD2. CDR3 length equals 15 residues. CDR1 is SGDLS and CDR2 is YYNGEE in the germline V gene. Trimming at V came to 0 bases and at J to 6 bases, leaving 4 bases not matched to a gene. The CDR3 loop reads CASSVGLAGEGEQYF. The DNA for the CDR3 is TGTGCCAGCAGCGTAGGACTAGCGGGAGAGGGCGAGCAGTACTTC.

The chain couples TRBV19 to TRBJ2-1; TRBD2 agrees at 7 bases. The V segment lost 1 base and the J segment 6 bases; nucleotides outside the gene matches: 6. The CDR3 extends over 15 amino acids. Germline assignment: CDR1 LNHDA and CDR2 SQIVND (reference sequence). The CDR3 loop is CASSIVWGGSNEQFF. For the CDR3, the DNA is TGTGCCAGTAGTATAGTTTGGGGAGGGAGCAATGAGCAGTTCTTC.

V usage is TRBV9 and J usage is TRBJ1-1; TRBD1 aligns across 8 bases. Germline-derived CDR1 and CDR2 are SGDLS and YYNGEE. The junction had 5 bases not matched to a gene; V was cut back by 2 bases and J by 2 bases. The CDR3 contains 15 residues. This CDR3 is CASSVTGQGNTEAFF. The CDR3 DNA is TGTGCCAGCAGCGTTACAGGACAGGGAAACACTGAAGCTTTCTTT.

For the CDR3, the DNA is TGCAGTGCTAGATTCCGACAGCAGCAGTTCTTC. It codes for CSARFRQQQFF. This chain links TRBV20-1 with TRBJ2-1, with TRBD1 as a possible D gene (5 bases). The germline gives CDR1 DFQATT, CDR2 SNEGSKA (reference sequence). The ends were cut back, 2 bases at V and 11 bases at J, with 10 bases in the middle. This CDR3 region has 11 residues.

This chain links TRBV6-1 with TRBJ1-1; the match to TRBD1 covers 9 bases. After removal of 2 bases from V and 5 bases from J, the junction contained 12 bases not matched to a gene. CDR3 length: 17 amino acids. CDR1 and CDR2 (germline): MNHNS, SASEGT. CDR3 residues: CASSEKNVQGAATEAFF. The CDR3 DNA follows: TGTGCCAGCAGTGAAAAAAACGTACAGGGGGCGGCGACTGAAGCTTTCTTT.

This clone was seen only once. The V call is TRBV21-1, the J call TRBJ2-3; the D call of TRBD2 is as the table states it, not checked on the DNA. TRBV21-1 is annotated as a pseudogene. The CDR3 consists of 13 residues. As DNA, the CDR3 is TGTGCCAGGCGGGGGGGAAGCACAGATACGCAGTATTTT. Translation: CARRGGSTDTQYF.

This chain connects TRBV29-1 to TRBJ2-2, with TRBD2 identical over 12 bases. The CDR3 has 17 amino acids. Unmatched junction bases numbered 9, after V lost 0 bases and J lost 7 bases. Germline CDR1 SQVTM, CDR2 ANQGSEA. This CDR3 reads CSVEDPGLAGGIGELFF. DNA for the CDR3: TGCAGCGTTGAAGACCCCGGGCTAGCGGGAGGGATCGGGGAGCTGTTTTTT.

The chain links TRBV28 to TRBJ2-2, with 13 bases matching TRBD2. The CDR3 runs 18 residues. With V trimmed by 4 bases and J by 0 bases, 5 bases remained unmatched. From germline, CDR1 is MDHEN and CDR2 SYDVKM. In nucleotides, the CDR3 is TGTGCCAGCAGTTCTAGACTAGCGGGAGGAACGAACACCGGGGAGCTGTTTTTT. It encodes CASSSRLAGGTNTGELFF.

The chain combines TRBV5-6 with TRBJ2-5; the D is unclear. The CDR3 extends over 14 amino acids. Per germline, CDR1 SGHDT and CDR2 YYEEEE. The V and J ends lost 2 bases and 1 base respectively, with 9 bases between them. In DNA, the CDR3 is TGTGCCAGCAGCTTTGGCGGAAGCCAAGAGACCCAGTACTTC. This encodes CASSFGGSQETQYF.

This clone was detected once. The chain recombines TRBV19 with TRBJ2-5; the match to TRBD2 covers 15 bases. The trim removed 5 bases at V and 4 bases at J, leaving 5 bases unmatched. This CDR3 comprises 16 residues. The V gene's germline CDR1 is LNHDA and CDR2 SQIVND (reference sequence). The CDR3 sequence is CASSAGLAGGRETQYF. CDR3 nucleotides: TGTGCCAGTAGTGCAGGACTAGCGGGAGGGCGAGAGACCCAGTACTTC.

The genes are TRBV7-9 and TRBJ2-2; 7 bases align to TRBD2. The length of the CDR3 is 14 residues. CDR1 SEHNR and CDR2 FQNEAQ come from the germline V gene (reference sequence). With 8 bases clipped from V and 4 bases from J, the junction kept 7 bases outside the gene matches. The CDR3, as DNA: TGTGCCAGCGACGCGGGAGTCAGCACCGGGGAGCTGTTTTTT. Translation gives CASDAGVSTGELFF.

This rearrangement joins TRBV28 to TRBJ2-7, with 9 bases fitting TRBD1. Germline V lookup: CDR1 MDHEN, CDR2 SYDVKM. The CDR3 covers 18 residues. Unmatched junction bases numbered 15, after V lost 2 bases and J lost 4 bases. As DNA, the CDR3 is TGTGCCAGCAGTTTACTAGCCCCCGGGACAGGGATCCCGTACGAGCAGTACTTC. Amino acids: CASSLLAPGTGIPYEQYF.

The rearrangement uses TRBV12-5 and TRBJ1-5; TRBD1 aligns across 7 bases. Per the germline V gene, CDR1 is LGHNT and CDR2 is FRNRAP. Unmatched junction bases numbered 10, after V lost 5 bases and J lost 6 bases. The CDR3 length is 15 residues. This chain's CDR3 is CASGQSNRGSQPQHF. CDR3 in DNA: TGTGCTAGTGGTCAATCGAACAGGGGATCTCAGCCCCAGCATTTT.

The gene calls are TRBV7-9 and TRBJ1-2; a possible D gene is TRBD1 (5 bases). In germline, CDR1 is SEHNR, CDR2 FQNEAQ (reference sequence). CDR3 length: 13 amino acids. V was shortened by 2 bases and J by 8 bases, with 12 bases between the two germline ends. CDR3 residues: CASSLTGYGGYTF. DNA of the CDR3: TGTGCCAGCAGCTTAACAGGCTACGGGGGCTACACCTTC.

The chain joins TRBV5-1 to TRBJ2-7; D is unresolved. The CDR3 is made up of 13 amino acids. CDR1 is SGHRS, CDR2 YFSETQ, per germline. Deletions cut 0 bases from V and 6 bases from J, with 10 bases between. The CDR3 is CASSLVSPGEQYF. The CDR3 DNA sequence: TGCGCCAGCAGCTTGGTAAGTCCGGGCGAGCAGTACTTC. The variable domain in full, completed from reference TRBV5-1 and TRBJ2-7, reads KAGVTQTPRYLIKTRGQQVTLSCSPISGHRSVSWYQQTPGQGLQFLFEYFSETQRNKGNFPGRFSGRQFSNSRSEMNVSTLELGDSALYLCASSLVSPGEQYFGPGTRLTVT.

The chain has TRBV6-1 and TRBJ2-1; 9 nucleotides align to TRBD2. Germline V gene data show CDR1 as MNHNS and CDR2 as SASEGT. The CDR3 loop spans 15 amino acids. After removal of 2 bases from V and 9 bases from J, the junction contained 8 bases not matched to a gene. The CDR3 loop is CASSEPSGMSIEQFF. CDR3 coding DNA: TGTGCCAGCAGTGAACCTAGCGGGATGTCCATTGAGCAGTTCTTC.